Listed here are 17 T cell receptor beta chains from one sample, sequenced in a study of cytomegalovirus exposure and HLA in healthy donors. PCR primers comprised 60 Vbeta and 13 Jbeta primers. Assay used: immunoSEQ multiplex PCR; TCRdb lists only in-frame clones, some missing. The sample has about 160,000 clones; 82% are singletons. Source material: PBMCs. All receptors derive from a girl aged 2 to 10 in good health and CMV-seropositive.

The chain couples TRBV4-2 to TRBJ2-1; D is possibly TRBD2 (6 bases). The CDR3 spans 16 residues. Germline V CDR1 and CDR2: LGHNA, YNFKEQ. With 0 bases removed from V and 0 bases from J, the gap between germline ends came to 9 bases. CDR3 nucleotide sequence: TGTGCCAGCAGCCAAGATCGGCGGGACTCCTACAATGAGCAGTTCTTC. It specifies CASSQDRRDSYNEQFF.

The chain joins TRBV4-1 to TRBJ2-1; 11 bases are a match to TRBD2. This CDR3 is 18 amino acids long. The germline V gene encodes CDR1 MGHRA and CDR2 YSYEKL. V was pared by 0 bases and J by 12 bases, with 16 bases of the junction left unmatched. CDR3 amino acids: CASSQDLGGGNSGRVQFF. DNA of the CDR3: TGCGCCAGCAGCCAAGATTTGGGAGGAGGGAATAGCGGGAGGGTGCAGTTCTTC.

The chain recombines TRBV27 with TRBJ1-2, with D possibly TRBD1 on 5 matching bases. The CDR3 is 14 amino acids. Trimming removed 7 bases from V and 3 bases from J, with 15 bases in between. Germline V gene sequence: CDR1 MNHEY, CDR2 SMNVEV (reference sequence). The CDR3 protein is CASTPWRGYYGYTF. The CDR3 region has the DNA TGTGCCAGCACCCCTTGGCGGGGGTACTATGGCTACACCTTC.

The CDR3, as DNA: TGTGCCAGCAGTTACTCGGGGGGATTAGGGGGCTACACCTTC. Translated: CASSYSGGLGGYTF. V is TRBV6-5 and J is TRBJ1-2, with TRBD1 as a possible D gene (5 bases). V dropped 0 bases and J dropped 8 bases, with 13 bases sitting between them. Germline V gives CDR1 MNHEY, CDR2 SVGAGI. The CDR3 has 14 residues.

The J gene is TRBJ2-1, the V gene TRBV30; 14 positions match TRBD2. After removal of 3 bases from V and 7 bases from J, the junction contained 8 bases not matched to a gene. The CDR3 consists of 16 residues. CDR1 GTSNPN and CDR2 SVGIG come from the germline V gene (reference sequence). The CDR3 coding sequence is TGTGCCTGGAGCCACCGACTAGCGGGAGGGAAGAATGAGCAGTTCTTC. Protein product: CAWSHRLAGGKNEQFF.

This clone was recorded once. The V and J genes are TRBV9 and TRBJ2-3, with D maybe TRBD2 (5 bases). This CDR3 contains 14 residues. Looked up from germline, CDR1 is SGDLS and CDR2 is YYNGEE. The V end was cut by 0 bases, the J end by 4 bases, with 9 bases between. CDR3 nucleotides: TGTGCCAGCAGCGTAGACCGGGGAGCAGATACGCAGTATTTT. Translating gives CASSVDRGADTQYF.

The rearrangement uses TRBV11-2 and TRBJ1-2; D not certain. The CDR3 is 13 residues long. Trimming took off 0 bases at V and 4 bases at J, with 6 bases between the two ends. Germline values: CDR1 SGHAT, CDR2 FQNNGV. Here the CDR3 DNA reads TGTGCCAGCAGCTTAGACCTCTCCTATGGCTACACCTTC. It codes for CASSLDLSYGYTF.

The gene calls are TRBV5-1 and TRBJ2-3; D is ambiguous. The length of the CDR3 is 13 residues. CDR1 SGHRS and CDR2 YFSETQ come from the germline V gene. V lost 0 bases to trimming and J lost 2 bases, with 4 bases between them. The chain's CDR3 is CASSLGATDTQYF. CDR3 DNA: TGCGCCAGCAGCTTGGGGGCCACAGATACGCAGTATTTT.

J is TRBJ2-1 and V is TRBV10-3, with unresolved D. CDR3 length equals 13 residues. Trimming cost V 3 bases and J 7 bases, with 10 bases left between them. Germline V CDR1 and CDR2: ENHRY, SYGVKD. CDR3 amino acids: CAISDPPRNEQFF. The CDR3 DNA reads TGTGCCATCAGTGATCCGCCCAGAAATGAGCAGTTCTTC.

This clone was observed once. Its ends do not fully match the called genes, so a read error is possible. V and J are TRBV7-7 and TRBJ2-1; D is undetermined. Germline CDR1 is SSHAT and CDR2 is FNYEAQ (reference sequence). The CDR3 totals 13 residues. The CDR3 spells CASSLNQYNEQFF. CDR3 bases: TGTGCTAGCAGCTTAAACCAGTACAATGAGCAGTTCTTC.

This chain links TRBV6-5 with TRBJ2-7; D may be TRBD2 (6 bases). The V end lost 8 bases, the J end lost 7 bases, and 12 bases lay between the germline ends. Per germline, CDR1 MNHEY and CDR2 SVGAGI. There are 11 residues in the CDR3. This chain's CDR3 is CASSPAGEQYF. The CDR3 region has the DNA TGTGCCAGCTCGCCGGCGGGGGAGCAGTACTTC.

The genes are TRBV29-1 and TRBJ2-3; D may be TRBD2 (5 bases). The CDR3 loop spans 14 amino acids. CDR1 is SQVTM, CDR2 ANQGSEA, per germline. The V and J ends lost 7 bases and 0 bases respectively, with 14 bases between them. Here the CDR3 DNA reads TGCAGCGCCAAAGCGGATACTAGCACAGATACGCAGTATTTT. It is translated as CSAKADTSTDTQYF.

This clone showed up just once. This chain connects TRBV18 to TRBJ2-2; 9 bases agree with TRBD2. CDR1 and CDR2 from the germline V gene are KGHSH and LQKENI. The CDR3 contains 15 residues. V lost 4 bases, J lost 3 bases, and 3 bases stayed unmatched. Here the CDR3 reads CASSLLAGHTGELFF. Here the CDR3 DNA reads TGTGCCAGCTCACTACTAGCGGGTCACACCGGGGAGCTGTTTTTT.

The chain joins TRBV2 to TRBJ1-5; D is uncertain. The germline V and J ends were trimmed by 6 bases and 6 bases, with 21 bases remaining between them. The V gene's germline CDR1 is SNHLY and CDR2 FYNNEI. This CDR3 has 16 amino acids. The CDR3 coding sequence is TGTGCCAGCAGAGGGTTAGCGGGGAATTTTGGTCAGCCCCAGCATTTT. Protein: CASRGLAGNFGQPQHF.

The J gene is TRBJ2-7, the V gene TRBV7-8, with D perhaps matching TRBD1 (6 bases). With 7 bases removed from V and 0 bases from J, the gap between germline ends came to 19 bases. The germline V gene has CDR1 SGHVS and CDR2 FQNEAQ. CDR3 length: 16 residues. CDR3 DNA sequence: TGTGCCAGCATCCCAGGGGCTTTACCTTTCTCCTACGAGCAGTACTTC. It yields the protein CASIPGALPFSYEQYF.

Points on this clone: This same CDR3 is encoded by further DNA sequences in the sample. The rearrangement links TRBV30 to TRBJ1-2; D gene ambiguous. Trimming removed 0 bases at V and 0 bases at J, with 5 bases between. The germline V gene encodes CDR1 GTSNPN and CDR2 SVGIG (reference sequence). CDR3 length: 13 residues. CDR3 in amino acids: CAWSVRSNYGYTF. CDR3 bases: TGTGCCTGGAGTGTTCGGTCTAACTATGGCTACACCTTC.

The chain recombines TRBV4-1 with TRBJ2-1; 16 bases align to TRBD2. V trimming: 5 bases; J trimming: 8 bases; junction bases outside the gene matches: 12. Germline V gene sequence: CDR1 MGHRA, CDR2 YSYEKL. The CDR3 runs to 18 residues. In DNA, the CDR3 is TGCGCCAGCAGCTCCACACCGGGACTAGCGGGAGGGTTATATGAGCAGTTCTTC. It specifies CASSSTPGLAGGLYEQFF.